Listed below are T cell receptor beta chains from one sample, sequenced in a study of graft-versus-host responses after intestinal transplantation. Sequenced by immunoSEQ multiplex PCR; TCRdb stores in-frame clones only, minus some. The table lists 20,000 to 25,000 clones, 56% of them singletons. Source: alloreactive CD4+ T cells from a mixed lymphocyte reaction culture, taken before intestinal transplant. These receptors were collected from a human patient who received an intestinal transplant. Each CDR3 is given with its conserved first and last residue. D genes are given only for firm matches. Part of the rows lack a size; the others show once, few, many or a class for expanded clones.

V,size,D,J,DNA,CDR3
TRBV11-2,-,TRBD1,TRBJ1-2,TGTGCCAGCAGCCCTTTATGGGACAGGGGGAACTATGGCTACACCTTC,CASSPLWDRGNYGYTF
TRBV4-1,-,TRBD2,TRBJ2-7,TGCGCCAGCAGCCCCCATCTGACTAGCGTCAACTACGAGCAGTACTTC,CASSPHLTSVNYEQYF
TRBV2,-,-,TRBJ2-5,TGTGCCAGCAGTGAATCAGGACTGAAAGAGACCCAGTACTTC,CASSESGLKETQYF
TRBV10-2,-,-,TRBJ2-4,TGCGCCAGCAGACAGGGAGGGGAACCCAAAAACATTCAGTACTTC,CASRQGGEPKNIQYF
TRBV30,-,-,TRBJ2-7,TGTGCCTGGAGCTTGACTAGTTTCCTCGACGAGCAGTACTTC,CAWSLTSFLDEQYF
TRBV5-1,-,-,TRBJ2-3,TGCGCCAGCAGCTTGGGGGGGGGCTCCACAGATACGCAGTATTTT,CASSLGGGSTDTQYF
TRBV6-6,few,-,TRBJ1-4,TGTGCCAGCAGTTACTTCCGGACGGGGAATGAAAAACTGTTTTTT,CASSYFRTGNEKLFF
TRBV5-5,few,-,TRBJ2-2,TGTGCCAGCAGCTTGGGTCCCCAGAACACCGGGGAGCTGTTTTTT,CASSLGPQNTGELFF
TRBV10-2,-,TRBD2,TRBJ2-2,TGCGCCAGCAGGCTAGCGGGGGCCTACGCCGGGGAGCTGTTTTTT,CASRLAGAYAGELFF
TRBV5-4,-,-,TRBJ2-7,TGTGCCAGCAGCTTGGACAGGGCCTACGAGCAGTACTTC,CASSLDRAYEQYF
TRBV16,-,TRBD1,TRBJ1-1,TGTGCCAGCAGCCACATGACAGGGGGCACTGAAGCTTTCTTT,CASSHMTGGTEAFF
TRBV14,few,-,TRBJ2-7,TGTGCCAGCAGCGGACAGCACTTCTCCTACGAGCAGTACTTC,CASSGQHFSYEQYF
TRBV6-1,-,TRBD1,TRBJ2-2,TGTGCCAGCAGTGACAGGGGGCCGGGGACCGGGGAGCTGTTTTTT,CASSDRGPGTGELFF
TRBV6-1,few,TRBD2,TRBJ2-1,TGTGCCAGCAGTGAAGGACTAGCGGGGAACAATGAGCAGTTCTTC,CASSEGLAGNNEQFF
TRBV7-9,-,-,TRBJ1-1,TGTGCCAGCAGCCAGAGGCCGGTTATTAACACTGAAGCTTTCTTT,CASSQRPVINTEAFF
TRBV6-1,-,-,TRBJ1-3,TGTGCCAGCAGTGAACAGGGGGGAAACACCATATATTTT,CASSEQGGNTIYF
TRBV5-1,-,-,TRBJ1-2,TGCGCCAGCAGCTTGCCGTTCGACTCCGGCGCGGGCTACACCTTC,CASSLPFDSGAGYTF
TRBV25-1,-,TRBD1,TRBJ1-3,TGTGCCAGCAGTGAACCAGGGGGCGCCTCTGGAAACACCATATATTTT,CASSEPGGASGNTIYF
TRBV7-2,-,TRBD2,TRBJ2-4,TGTGCCAGCAGCCCGTCCCTAGCGGGGGGGCTGTACATTCAGTACTTC,CASSPSLAGGLYIQYF
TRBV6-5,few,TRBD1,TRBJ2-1,TGTGCCAGCAGTTATTTCCGGGACAGACACAATGAGCAGTTCTTC,CASSYFRDRHNEQFF
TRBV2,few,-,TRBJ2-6,TGTGCCAGCAGCCGGTTAGGTCTGGGCCCTGGGGCCAACGTCCTGACTTTC,CASSRLGLGPGANVLTF
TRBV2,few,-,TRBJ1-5,TGTGCCAGCAGTGAAGGAGGGTTAAGCAATCAGCCCCAGCATTTT,CASSEGGLSNQPQHF
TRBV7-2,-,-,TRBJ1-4,TGTGCCAGCAGCCCTCGACCCCCGGGATTGGGGGCATCGAATGAAAAACTGTTTTTT,CASSPRPPGLGASNEKLFF
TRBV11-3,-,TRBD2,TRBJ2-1,TGTGCCAGCAGCTCAGGACTAGCGGTCTACAATGAGCAGTTCTTC,CASSSGLAVYNEQFF
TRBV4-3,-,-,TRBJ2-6,TGCGCCAGCAGCCAAGAGGCGGGCTCTGGGGCCAACGTCCTGACTTTC,CASSQEAGSGANVLTF
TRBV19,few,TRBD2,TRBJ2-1,TGTGCCAGTAGTCCTCTAGCGGGAGTGAGCAATGAGCAGTTCTTC,CASSPLAGVSNEQFF
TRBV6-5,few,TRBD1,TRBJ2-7,TGTGCCAGCAGTAAACTGGACAGGGGTGTAGGGCAGTACTTC,CASSKLDRGVGQYF
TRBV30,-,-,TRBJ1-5,TGTGCCTGGAGGGGGCAGAGCAATCAGCCCCAGCATTTT,CAWRGQSNQPQHF
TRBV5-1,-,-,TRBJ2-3,TGCGCCAGCAGCTTGGTTCGCACACGCACAGATACGCAGTATTTT,CASSLVRTRTDTQYF
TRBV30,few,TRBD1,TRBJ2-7,TGTGCCTGGAGGGGACAGGGGGCTGGGGAGCAGTACTTC,CAWRGQGAGEQYF
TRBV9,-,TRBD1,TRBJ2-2,TGTGCCAGCAGCACACGGACAGGGAACACCGGGGAGCTGTTTTTT,CASSTRTGNTGELFF